The 9 T cell receptor beta chains in this list originate from one sample, sequenced in a study of radiotherapy plus CTLA-4 blockade in lung cancer. Repertoires were generated with immunoSEQ multiplex PCR, while TCRdb's copy carries only in-frame clones and drops some. The sample lists about 15,000 clones, approximately 72% occurring once. This specimen was peripheral blood, taken from a patient treated with radiotherapy plus ipilimumab. All receptors come from a human donor with non-small cell lung cancer whose response to radiotherapy plus ipilimumab could not be evaluated.

This clone was detected only a few times. The genes are TRBV28 and TRBJ1-1; possible D gene TRBD1, 6 bases. The CDR3 is made up of 13 amino acids. V dropped 3 bases and J dropped 4 bases, with 9 bases sitting between them. Germline V gene sequence: CDR1 MDHEN, CDR2 SYDVKM. CDR3 nucleotides: TGTGCCAGCAGTTTTTTAGGGGGCACTGAAGCTTTCTTT. Translated: CASSFLGGTEAFF.

This clone was seen a few times. The rearrangement joins TRBV9 to TRBJ2-2; no clear D. This CDR3 contains 14 residues. Trimming removed 3 bases from V and 5 bases from J, with 11 bases in between. Germline CDR1 reads SGDLS; CDR2 reads YYNGEE. The CDR3 region has the DNA TGTGCCAGCAGCGCCGTCCCCCTGACCGGGGAGCTGTTTTTT. Residues: CASSAVPLTGELFF.

This clone appeared a single time. CDR3 sequence reads: CATSGNRDRDVGYTF. For the CDR3, the DNA is TGTGCCACCAGCGGCAATAGGGACAGGGATGTAGGCTACACCTTC. The V and J genes are TRBV15 and TRBJ1-2, with TRBD1 matching over 9 bases. The germline CDR1 and CDR2 sequences are LNHNV and YYDKDF (reference sequence). Trimming took 5 bases from V and 8 from J; bases not matched to a gene: 12. The CDR3 runs 15 residues. The variable domain in full, completed from reference TRBV15 and TRBJ1-2, reads DAMVIQNPRYQVTQFGKPVTLSCSQTLNHNVMYWYQQKSSQAPKLLFHYYDKDFNNEADTPDNFQSRRPNTSFCFLDIRSPGLGDTAMYLCATSGNRDRDVGYTFGSGTRLTVV.

The gene calls are TRBV27 and TRBJ1-1; D is possibly TRBD1 (5 bases). V gave up 5 bases and J gave up 5 bases, with 18 bases separating them. This CDR3 has 15 residues. The germline CDR1 and CDR2 sequences are MNHEY and SMNVEV (reference sequence). The CDR3 loop is CASSPGGVVGTEAFF. The CDR3 nucleotides are TGTGCCAGCAGTCCGGGGGGGGTCGTGGGGACTGAAGCTTTCTTT.

There are a few counts of this clone. CDR3: CASSGPSGGAYNEQFF. In nucleotides, the CDR3 is TGCGCCAGCAGTGGGCCAAGCGGGGGGGCCTACAATGAGCAGTTCTTC. The chain couples TRBV10-1 to TRBJ2-1; 10 positions agree with TRBD2. J lost 2 bases, V lost 4 bases, and 5 bases had no gene match. CDR3 length: 16 residues. The germline V gene encodes CDR1 WNHNN and CDR2 SYGVQD (reference sequence).

This clone has only a few counts. V usage is TRBV5-8 and J usage is TRBJ2-7, with 12 bases fitting TRBD2. This CDR3 is built from 14 residues. CDR1 and CDR2 (germline): SGHTS, YDEGEE. V lost 7 bases, J lost 3 bases, and 5 bases stayed unmatched. In nucleotides, the CDR3 is TGTGCCAGCGGACGGACTAGCGGGAACTACGAGCAGTACTTC. Protein sequence: CASGRTSGNYEQYF.

The chain joins TRBV30 to TRBJ1-2; 7 positions match TRBD1. The CDR3 is made up of 15 amino acids. Per the germline V gene, CDR1 is GTSNPN and CDR2 is SVGIG (reference sequence). J was trimmed by 2 bases and V by 4 bases; bases with no gene match: 10. CDR3 amino acids: CAWTRTGGANYGYTF. Written as DNA, the CDR3 is TGTGCCTGGACACGGACAGGTGGAGCCAACTATGGCTACACCTTC.

The V gene is TRBV27, the J gene TRBJ1-5; D gene unclear. Germline loops: CDR1 MNHEY, CDR2 SMNVEV (reference sequence). The CDR3 covers 12 residues. Deletions cut 4 bases from V and 4 bases from J, with 5 bases between. Here the CDR3 DNA reads TGTGCCAGCAGTTATAGAAATCAGCCCCAGCATTTT. Protein: CASSYRNQPQHF.

This rearrangement joins TRBV12-5 to TRBJ2-5, with D perhaps matching TRBD2 (5 bases). V was clipped by 2 bases and J by 4 bases, with 14 bases between them. There are 15 residues in the CDR3. CDR1 and CDR2 (germline): LGHNT, FRNRAP. In nucleotides, the CDR3 is TGTGCTAGTGGTTTGAGGACCGCTAGCTCAGAGACCCAGTACTTC. Translation gives CASGLRTASSETQYF.